The 28 T cell receptor beta chains below all came from one sample that was sequenced in a study of T cell repertoires in cytomegalovirus infection. From the reads, TCRdb called clonotypes with MiXCR, one entry per CDR3 protein. This repertoire shows around 360,000 distinct CDR3 sequences, approximately 30% found once; its top ten account for 13%. For these TCRs, the target antigens are not known. The sample here was cultured PBMCs, taken from culture after CMV antigen stimulation. The receptors were gathered from a human donor in good health (CMV status not recorded). Some clones in this sample may be carry-over from other donors' samples.

This clonotype turned up a few times. V gene TRBV4-3 combines with J gene TRBJ2-7; 11 bases agree with TRBD1. The J segment lost 1 base and the V segment lost 8 bases, leaving 25 bases of the junction unmatched. CDR3 length: 21 residues. Germline lookup yields CDR1 LGHNA and CDR2 YSLEER. CDR3 amino acids: CASAMEGQGVSLLQTSYEQYF. CDR3 DNA sequence: TGCGCCAGCGCAATGGAGGGACAGGGGGTGAGCCTCCTACAAACGTCCTACGAGCAGTACTTC.

The V and J genes are TRBV6-2 or TRBV6-3 and TRBJ2-3; D may match TRBD1 or TRBD2 (5 bases each). V was shortened by 1 base and J by 2 bases, with 10 bases between the two germline ends. The CDR3 covers 15 residues. Per the germline V gene, CDR1 is MNHEY and CDR2 is SVGEGT. CDR3: CASSYWGTPTDTQYF. The CDR3 DNA is TGTGCCAGCAGTTACTGGGGGACCCCCACAGATACGCAGTATTTT.

V gene TRBV28 combines with J gene TRBJ2-3, with 7 bases identical to TRBD1. The CDR3 loop spans 14 amino acids. V was pared by 3 bases and J by 4 bases, with 4 bases of the junction left unmatched. From germline, CDR1 is MDHEN and CDR2 SYDVKM. The CDR3 spells CASSFHQGADTQYF. The CDR3 nucleotides read TGTGCCAGCAGTTTTCACCAGGGGGCAGATACGCAGTATTTT.

The sample holds a few counts of this clonotype. This chain links TRBV9 with TRBJ2-5; a weak D match, TRBD2 (5 bases). Trimming removed 1 base from V and 5 bases from J, with 15 bases in between. The CDR3 runs 15 residues. Germline-derived CDR1 and CDR2 are SGDLS and YYNGEE. The CDR3 reads CASSVSPTRTETQYF. Here the CDR3 DNA reads TGTGCCAGCAGCGTAAGTCCCACTAGGACGGAGACCCAGTACTTC.

This clonotype was found a few times. This chain uses TRBV4-3 with TRBJ2-1, with 9 bases identical to TRBD2. The CDR3 loop spans 15 amino acids. In germline, CDR1 is LGHNA, CDR2 YSLEER. Unmatched junction bases numbered 3, after V lost 0 bases and J lost 6 bases. The CDR3 here is CASSQEGLASNEQFF. DNA for the CDR3: TGCGCCAGCAGCCAAGAGGGACTAGCCTCCAATGAGCAGTTCTTC.

The sample holds many counts of this clonotype. The gene calls are TRBV5-1 and TRBJ2-7; TRBD1 agrees at 8 bases. CDR3 size: 14 residues. CDR1 is SGHRS, CDR2 YFSETQ, per germline. With V trimmed by 3 bases and J by 7 bases, 9 bases remained unmatched. CDR3 sequence reads: CASSWGDRGGEQYF. In nucleotides, the CDR3 is TGCGCCAGCAGCTGGGGAGACAGGGGAGGTGAGCAGTACTTC.

This clonotype occurred a few times. This sequence joins TRBV7-2 and TRBJ2-3; D could derive from TRBD1 or TRBD2 (6 bases each). From germline, CDR1 is SGHTA and CDR2 FQGNSA. The CDR3 is 12 amino acids. V was clipped by 5 bases and J by 4 bases, with 7 bases between them. CDR3 in amino acids: CASSGGPDTQYF. The CDR3 DNA is TGTGCCAGCAGCGGGGGGCCAGATACGCAGTATTTT.

V usage is TRBV7-2 and J usage is TRBJ2-1; 10 bases align to TRBD2. The CDR3 consists of 13 residues. From germline, CDR1 is SGHTA and CDR2 FQGNSA. V gave up 6 bases and J gave up 11 bases; unmatched junction bases: 7. CDR3 DNA sequence: TGTGCCAGCAGAAAAAGGACTAGCGGTAAGCAGTTCTTC. Its protein is CASRKRTSGKQFF.

This clonotype was recorded a few times. The DNA for the CDR3 is TGCGCCAGCAGCTCGGGAGGCGGAATCTACGAGCAGTACTTC. This gives the protein CASSSGGGIYEQYF. The V call is TRBV5-1, the J call TRBJ2-7; the match to TRBD2 covers 7 bases. The CDR3 sequence is 14 residues long. Germline CDR1 SGHRS, CDR2 YFSETQ. Unmatched junction bases numbered 6, after V lost 3 bases and J lost 3 bases.

This clonotype was recorded a few times. This chain joins TRBV7-2 and TRBJ2-2, with D tentatively TRBD1 or TRBD2 (5 bases each). The V and J ends lost 7 bases and 4 bases respectively, with 13 bases between them. Germline V gene sequence: CDR1 SGHTA, CDR2 FQGNSA. The CDR3 extends over 14 amino acids. The CDR3 here is CASKSGTATGELFF. The CDR3 DNA reads TGTGCCAGCAAGTCCGGGACCGCCACCGGGGAGCTGTTTTTT.

This sequence joins TRBV14 and TRBJ1-1; no firm D call. V was cut by 3 bases and J by 5 bases, with 7 bases left in between. The CDR3 runs 12 residues. Germline V gene sequence: CDR1 SGHDN, CDR2 FVKESK. CDR3 residues: CASSQHKTEAFF. As DNA, the CDR3 is TGTGCCAGCAGCCAGCATAAGACTGAAGCTTTCTTT.

This clonotype was found a few times. The chain joins TRBV7-2 to TRBJ2-7; 8 nucleotides line up with TRBD2. The germline CDR1 and CDR2 sequences are SGHTA and FQGNSA. V was clipped by 5 bases and J by 5 bases; unmatched bases: 5. The CDR3 contains 13 residues. As DNA, the CDR3 is TGTGCCAGCAGCGAGATGCGGGAGGACGAGCAGTACGTC. It encodes CASSEMREDEQYV.

The J gene is TRBJ2-3, the V gene TRBV20-1; the D is unclear. Trimming left V 8 bases short and J 1 base short, with 13 bases between. Germline CDR1 reads DFQATT; CDR2 reads SNEGSKA (reference sequence). The CDR3 has 13 residues. As DNA, the CDR3 is TGCAGTCCTTCTTTGTTCGGCACAGATACGCAGTATTTT. It specifies CSPSLFGTDTQYF.

A few counts support this clonotype. The chain carries TRBV7-9 and TRBJ2-1; unclear D gene. CDR1 and CDR2 from the germline V gene are SEHNR and FQNEAQ (reference sequence). The CDR3 consists of 14 residues. Trimming removed 5 bases at V and 6 bases at J, with 14 bases between. This chain's CDR3 is CASSRTAQLNEQFF. The CDR3 DNA reads TGTGCCAGCAGCCGGACCGCTCAACTCAATGAGCAGTTCTTC.

The genes are TRBV10-3 and TRBJ2-2; D uncertain. Germline-derived CDR1 and CDR2 are ENHRY and SYGVKD. V was clipped by 6 bases and J by 5 bases, with 13 bases between them. There are 14 residues in the CDR3. CDR3 DNA sequence: TGTGCCATCAGGGACGGCGACGGGACCGGGGAGCTGTTTTTT. Protein sequence: CAIRDGDGTGELFF.

This chain links TRBV15 with TRBJ2-5; weak D call: TRBD2 (6 bases). This CDR3 comprises 18 residues. The V and J ends lost 0 bases and 0 bases respectively, with 17 bases between them. Germline V CDR1 and CDR2: LNHNV, YYDKDF (reference sequence). The CDR3 is CATSRDHRGIPYQETQYF. CDR3 DNA sequence: TGTGCCACCAGCAGAGATCATCGCGGGATACCGTACCAAGAGACCCAGTACTTC.

This rearrangement joins TRBV28 to TRBJ1-1; 7 bases are shared with TRBD1. J was trimmed by 3 bases and V by 2 bases; bases with no gene match: 21. The CDR3 contains 20 residues. The germline CDR1 and CDR2 sequences are MDHEN and SYDVKM. The CDR3 is CASSLQGQTDRRRAYTEAFF. The CDR3 nucleotides are TGTGCCAGCAGTTTACAGGGACAGACAGACCGACGACGTGCCTACACTGAAGCTTTCTTT.

This clonotype showed up many times. The chain has TRBV4-3 and TRBJ1-5; D remains unclear. The CDR3 has 15 residues. Trimming removed 0 bases at V and 5 bases at J, with 11 bases between. Germline V gives CDR1 LGHNA, CDR2 YSLEER. CDR3 amino acids: CASSQEEGRDQPQHF. The CDR3, as DNA: TGCGCCAGCAGCCAAGAAGAGGGAAGGGATCAGCCCCAGCATTTT.

This clonotype was recorded many times. The CDR3 protein is CASSRTGPSGNTIYF. DNA for the CDR3: TGTGCCAGCAGCCGAACAGGGCCCTCTGGAAACACCATATATTTT. The chain is built from TRBV7-2 and TRBJ1-3; D perhaps matches TRBD1 (6 bases). The CDR3 contains 15 residues. Germline CDR1 and CDR2: SGHTA and FQGNSA. V was pared by 5 bases and J by 0 bases, with 11 bases between. Looking up the rest from reference TRBV7-2 and TRBJ1-3 gives the full variable domain: GAGVSQSPSNKVTEKGKDVELRCDPISGHTALYWYRQSLGQGLEFLIYFQGNSAPDKSGLPSDRFSAERTGGSVSTLTIQRTQQEDSAVYLCASSRTGPSGNTIYFGEGSWLTVV.

This rearrangement joins TRBV6-2 or TRBV6-3 to TRBJ1-1; D is unresolved. The CDR3 has 13 residues. CDR1 MNHEY and CDR2 SVGEGT come from the germline V gene. The V end was cut by 4 bases, the J end by 0 bases, with 6 bases between. CDR3: CASSWQMNTEAFF. CDR3 in DNA: TGTGCCAGCAGTTGGCAGATGAACACTGAAGCTTTCTTT.

The chain has TRBV7-6 and TRBJ2-3; D might be TRBD2 (6 bases). The germline V gene encodes CDR1 SGHVS and CDR2 FNYEAQ. There are 16 residues in the CDR3. Trimming cost V 8 bases and J 4 bases, with 22 bases left between them. The CDR3 region has the DNA TGTGCCAGCGGGAGACTAGTTGGGGCGGGGTCAGATACGCAGTATTTT. It translates to CASGRLVGAGSDTQYF.

This sequence joins TRBV4-3 and TRBJ1-1; D not certain. The CDR3 totals 13 residues. The ends were cut back, 4 bases at V and 3 bases at J, with 9 bases in the middle. In germline, CDR1 is LGHNA, CDR2 YSLEER. DNA for the CDR3: TGCGCCAGCAGCCCCCACCTAGACACTGAAGCTTTCTTT. It is translated as CASSPHLDTEAFF.

The chain has TRBV20-1 and TRBJ2-1, with 13 bases identical to TRBD2. The CDR3 sequence is 18 residues long. Germline CDR1 DFQATT, CDR2 SNEGSKA (reference sequence). Trimming removed 1 base from V and 7 bases from J; junction bases left unmatched: 13. CDR3 DNA: TGCAGTGCTAGAGCCAGGACTAGCGGGAGCTGGGTAGGGAATGAGCAGTTCTTC. Its protein product is CSARARTSGSWVGNEQFF.

This chain uses TRBV4-1 with TRBJ2-7; no clear D gene. Germline CDR1 MGHRA, CDR2 YSYEKL. The CDR3 is 15 amino acids. The V gene lost 0 bases and the J gene lost 3 bases, with 12 bases spanning the gap. DNA for the CDR3: TGCGCCAGCAGCCAAGATCCAGCCACTGGCTACGAGCAGTACTTC. Translating it yields CASSQDPATGYEQYF.

This chain connects TRBV10-3 to TRBJ1-4; D is ambiguous. The CDR3 has 12 amino acids. Looked up from germline, CDR1 is ENHRY and CDR2 is SYGVKD. V gave up 4 bases and J gave up 5 bases, with 5 bases separating them. CDR3 protein: CAISAENEKLFF. CDR3 DNA: TGTGCCATCAGTGCCGAAAATGAAAAACTGTTTTTT.

The V and J genes are TRBV7-6 and TRBJ1-5; D is unclear. Germline values: CDR1 SGHVS, CDR2 FNYEAQ. This CDR3 contains 15 residues. The V and J ends lost 1 base and 3 bases respectively, with 10 bases between them. CDR3 coding DNA: TGTGCCAGCAGCTTAGAGGCCAACATCAATCAGCCCCAGCATTTT. Amino acid sequence: CASSLEANINQPQHF.

This clonotype was seen repeatedly, ten times or more. This chain links TRBV7-3 with TRBJ2-3; the D call may be TRBD1 or TRBD2 (5 bases each). The CDR3 is 14 amino acids. CDR1 SGHTA and CDR2 FQGTGA come from the germline V gene. The V end was cut by 4 bases, the J end by 2 bases, with 10 bases between. CDR3 sequence: CASSWDVFTDTQYF. CDR3 coding DNA: TGTGCCAGCAGCTGGGACGTCTTCACAGATACGCAGTATTTT. The variable domain in full, with the rest retrieved from reference TRBV7-3 and TRBJ2-3, is GAGVSQTPSNKVTEKGKYVELRCDPISGHTALYWYRQSLGQGPEFLIYFQGTGAADDSGLPNDRFFAVRPEGSVSTLKIQRTERGDSAVYLCASSWDVFTDTQYFGPGTRLTVL.

This clonotype was counted a single time. The chain has TRBV12-3 or TRBV12-4 and TRBJ1-1; perhaps TRBD1 as D (5 bases). The CDR3 has 13 amino acids. V gave up 2 bases and J gave up 7 bases, with 11 bases separating them. As DNA, the CDR3 is TGTGCCAGCAGTTTATCCGCGAGGGGTGAAGCTTTCTTT. Amino acids: CASSLSARGEAFF.